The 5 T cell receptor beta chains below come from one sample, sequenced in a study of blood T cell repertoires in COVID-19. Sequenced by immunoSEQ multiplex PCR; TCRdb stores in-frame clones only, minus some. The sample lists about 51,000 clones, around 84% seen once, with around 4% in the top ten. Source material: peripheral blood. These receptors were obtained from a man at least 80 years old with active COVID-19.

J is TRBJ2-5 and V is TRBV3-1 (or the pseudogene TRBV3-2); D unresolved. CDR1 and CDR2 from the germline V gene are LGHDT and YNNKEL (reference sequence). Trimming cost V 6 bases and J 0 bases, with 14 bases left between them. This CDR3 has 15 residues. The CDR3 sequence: CASSHLLAYQETQYF. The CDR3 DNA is TGTGCCAGCAGTCACCTCCTCGCGTACCAAGAGACCCAGTACTTC.

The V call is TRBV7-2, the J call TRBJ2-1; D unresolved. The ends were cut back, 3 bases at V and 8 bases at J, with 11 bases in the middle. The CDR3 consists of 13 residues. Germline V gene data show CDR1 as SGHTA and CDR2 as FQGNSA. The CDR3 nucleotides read TGTGCCAGCAGCTTCCTAGTTTCCGATGAGCAGTTCTTC. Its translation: CASSFLVSDEQFF.

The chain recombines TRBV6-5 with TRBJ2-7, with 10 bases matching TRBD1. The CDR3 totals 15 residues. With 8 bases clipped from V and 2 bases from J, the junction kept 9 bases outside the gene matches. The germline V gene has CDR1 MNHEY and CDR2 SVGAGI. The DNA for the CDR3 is TGTGCCAGCGCCCTCGGGGACAGGGGCCCCTACGAGCAGTACTTC. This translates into CASALGDRGPYEQYF.

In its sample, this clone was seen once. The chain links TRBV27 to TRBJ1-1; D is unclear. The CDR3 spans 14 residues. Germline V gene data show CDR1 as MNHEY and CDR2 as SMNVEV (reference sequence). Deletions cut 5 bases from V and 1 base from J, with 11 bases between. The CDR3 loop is CASSRQTGNTEAFF. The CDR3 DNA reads TGTGCCAGCAGTCGTCAGACGGGGAACACTGAAGCTTTCTTT.

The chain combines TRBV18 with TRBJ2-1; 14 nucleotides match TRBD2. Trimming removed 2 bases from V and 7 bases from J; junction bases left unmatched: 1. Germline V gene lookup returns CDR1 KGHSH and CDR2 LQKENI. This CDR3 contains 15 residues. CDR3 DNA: TGTGCCAGCTCACCAGGGACTAGCGGGAGTAATGAGCAGTTCTTC. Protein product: CASSPGTSGSNEQFF.